These 7 T cell receptor beta chains share one sample of origin, sequenced in a study of tumor-infiltrating lymphocytes in oesophageal squamous cell carcinoma. TCRdb redid the calling of the PCR reads with MiXCR, one entry per CDR3 protein. The sample carries 23,000 or so distinct CDR3 sequences, under 40% recorded once. Sequenced sample: esophageal tumor tissue. The receptor set was obtained from a male donor with esophageal squamous cell carcinoma.

The genes are TRBV11-1 and TRBJ2-1, with D possibly matching TRBD2 (6 bases). The CDR3 has 16 residues. Germline V gene sequence: CDR1 SGHAT, CDR2 FQDESV (reference sequence). Trimming left V 0 bases short and J 2 bases short, with 11 bases between. CDR3 region: CASSLAAVAAYNEQFF. DNA of the CDR3: TGTGCCAGCAGCTTAGCTGCAGTAGCGGCCTACAATGAGCAGTTCTTC.

This clonotype has at least ten counts. The chain joins TRBV2 to TRBJ2-1; TRBD2 aligns across 11 bases. The junction had 9 bases not matched to a gene; V was cut back by 7 bases and J by 7 bases. This CDR3 has 15 amino acids. Germline CDR1 is SNHLY and CDR2 is FYNNEI. The DNA for the CDR3 is TGTGCCAGCATCGGTAGCGGGAGGGCCTTTAATGAGCAGTTCTTC. Translating it yields CASIGSGRAFNEQFF.

In this sample, this clonotype turned up many times. The V gene is TRBV7-9, the J gene TRBJ2-2; unclear D gene. Germline values: CDR1 SEHNR, CDR2 FQNEAQ (reference sequence). This CDR3 contains 14 residues. V lost 2 bases to trimming and J lost 4 bases, with 8 bases between them. CDR3 sequence: CASSLHTVTGELFF. The DNA of the CDR3 is TGTGCCAGCAGCTTACACACTGTCACCGGGGAGCTGTTTTTT.

This clonotype was counted between two and nine times. The V and J genes are TRBV6-1 and TRBJ2-4; D unclear. Near its end, the DNA agrees better with TRBJ2-7, so the J call may be wrong. There are 13 residues in the CDR3. Germline values: CDR1 MNHNS, CDR2 SASEGT. The CDR3 protein is CASSHPENYEQYF. The CDR3 bases are TGTGCCAGCAGCCACCCCGAGAACTACGAGCAGTACTTC.

With respect to this clonotype: The missing conserved phenylalanine or tryptophan at the end of this CDR3 makes a read error likely. The chain recombines TRBV7-2 with TRBJ2-5; tentatively, D is TRBD2 (6 bases). The DNA end is a closer match to TRBJ2-7, so the J assignment may be wrong. Germline V gives CDR1 SGHTA, CDR2 FQGNSA. CDR3 length: 15 amino acids. The CDR3 bases are TGTGCCAGCAGCTTTGGCGGGACGTACTCCTACGAGCAGTACCTC. Its protein is CASSFGGTYSYEQYL.

This clonotype was picked up many times. The chain employs TRBV6-1 and TRBJ2-3; 7 bases match TRBD1. In germline, CDR1 is MNHNS, CDR2 SASEGT. J was trimmed by 1 base and V by 2 bases; bases with no gene match: 3. The CDR3 sequence is 15 residues long. The CDR3 loop reads CASSELQGRTDTQYF. DNA of the CDR3: TGTGCCAGCAGTGAACTACAGGGGCGCACAGATACGCAGTATTTT.

V is TRBV29-1 and J is TRBJ2-3; 10 nucleotides match TRBD1. Germline CDR1 is SQVTM and CDR2 is ANQGSEA. J was trimmed by 3 bases and V by 7 bases; bases with no gene match: 4. There are 13 residues in the CDR3. The CDR3 is CSAGQGGTDTQYF. The CDR3 nucleotides are TGCAGCGCCGGACAGGGGGGGACAGATACGCAGTATTTT.